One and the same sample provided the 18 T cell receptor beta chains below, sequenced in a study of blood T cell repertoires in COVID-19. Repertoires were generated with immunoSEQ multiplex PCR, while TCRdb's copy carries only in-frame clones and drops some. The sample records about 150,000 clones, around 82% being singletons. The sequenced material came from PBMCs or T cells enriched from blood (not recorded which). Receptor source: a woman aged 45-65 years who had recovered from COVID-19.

CDR3 DNA: TGTGCCAGCAGTGGGGGCAGATTAGAGACCCAGTACTTC. Its protein is CASSGGRLETQYF. This rearrangement joins TRBV2 to TRBJ2-5, with D tentatively TRBD1 (5 bases). Trimming shortened V by 4 bases and J by 4 bases, and 10 bases separated the two germline ends. CDR3 length: 13 amino acids. Germline V gives CDR1 SNHLY, CDR2 FYNNEI.

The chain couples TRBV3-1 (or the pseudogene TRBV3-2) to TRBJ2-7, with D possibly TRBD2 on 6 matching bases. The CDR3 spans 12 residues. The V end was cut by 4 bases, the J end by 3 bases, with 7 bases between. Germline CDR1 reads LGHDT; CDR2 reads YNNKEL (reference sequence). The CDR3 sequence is CASSLGGYEQYF. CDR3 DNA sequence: TGTGCCAGCAGCCTCGGGGGCTACGAGCAGTACTTC.

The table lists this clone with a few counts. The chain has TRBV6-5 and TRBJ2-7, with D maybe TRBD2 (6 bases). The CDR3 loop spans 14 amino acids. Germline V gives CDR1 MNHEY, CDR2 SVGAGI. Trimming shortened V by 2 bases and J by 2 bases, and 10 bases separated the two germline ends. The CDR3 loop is CASSYRAGPYEQYF. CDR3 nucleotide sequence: TGTGCCAGCAGTTACCGAGCGGGCCCCTACGAGCAGTACTTC.

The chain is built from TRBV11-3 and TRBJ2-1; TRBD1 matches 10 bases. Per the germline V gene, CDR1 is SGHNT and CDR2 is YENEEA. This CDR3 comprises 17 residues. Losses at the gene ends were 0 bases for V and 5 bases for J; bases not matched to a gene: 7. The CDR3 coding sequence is TGTGCCAGCAGCTTAGATTCTGGGACAGGGGCGCACAATGAGCAGTTCTTC. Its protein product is CASSLDSGTGAHNEQFF.

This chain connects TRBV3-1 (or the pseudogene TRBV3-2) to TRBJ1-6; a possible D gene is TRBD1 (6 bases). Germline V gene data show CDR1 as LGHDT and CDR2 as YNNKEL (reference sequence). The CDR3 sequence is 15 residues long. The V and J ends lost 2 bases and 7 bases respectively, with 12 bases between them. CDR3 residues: CASSQSTGTNSPLHF. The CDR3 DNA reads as TGTGCCAGCAGCCAATCCACAGGGACGAATTCACCCCTCCACTTT.

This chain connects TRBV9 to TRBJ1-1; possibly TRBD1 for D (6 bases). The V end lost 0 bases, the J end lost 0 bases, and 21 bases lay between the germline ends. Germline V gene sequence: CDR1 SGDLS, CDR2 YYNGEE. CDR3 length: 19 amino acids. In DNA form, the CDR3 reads TGTGCCAGCAGCGTAGGGGTTGGGGGCAGAAAGGGTGTGAACACTGAAGCTTTCTTT. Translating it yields CASSVGVGGRKGVNTEAFF.

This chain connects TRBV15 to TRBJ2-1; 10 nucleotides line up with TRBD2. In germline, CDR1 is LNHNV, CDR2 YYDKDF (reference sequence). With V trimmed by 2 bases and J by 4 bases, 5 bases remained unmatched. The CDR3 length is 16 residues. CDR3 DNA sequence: TGTGCCACCAGCAGATCCAGCGGGGGGGCATACAATGAGCAGTTCTTC. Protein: CATSRSSGGAYNEQFF.

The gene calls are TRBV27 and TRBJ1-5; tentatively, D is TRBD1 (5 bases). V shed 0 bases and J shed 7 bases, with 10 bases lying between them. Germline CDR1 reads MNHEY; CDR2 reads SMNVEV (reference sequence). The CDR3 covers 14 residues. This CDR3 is CASSLSRGDQPQHF. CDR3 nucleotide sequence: TGTGCCAGCAGTTTATCGCGGGGGGACCAGCCCCAGCATTTT.

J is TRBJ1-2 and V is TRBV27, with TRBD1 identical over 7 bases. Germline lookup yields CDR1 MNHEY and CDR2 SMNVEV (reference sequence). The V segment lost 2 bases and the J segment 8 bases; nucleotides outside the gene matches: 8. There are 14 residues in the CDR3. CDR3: CASSLKIWTGGYTF. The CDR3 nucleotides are TGTGCCAGCAGTTTAAAGATTTGGACAGGAGGCTACACCTTC.

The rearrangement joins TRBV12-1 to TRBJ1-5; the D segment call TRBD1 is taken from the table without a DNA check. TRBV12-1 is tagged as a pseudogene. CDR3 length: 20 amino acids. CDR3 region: CASSFETRTGGAYSNQPQHF. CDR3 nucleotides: TGTGCCAGCAGCTTTGAAACGCGGACAGGGGGGGCTTATAGCAATCAGCCCCAGCATTTT.

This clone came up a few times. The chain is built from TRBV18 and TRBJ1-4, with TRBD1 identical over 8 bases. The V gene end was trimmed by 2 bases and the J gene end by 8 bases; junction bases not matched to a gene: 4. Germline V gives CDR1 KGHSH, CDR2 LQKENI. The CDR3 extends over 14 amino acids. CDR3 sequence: CASSPRTGSEKLFF. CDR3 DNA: TGTGCCAGCTCACCAAGGACAGGGAGCGAAAAACTGTTTTTT. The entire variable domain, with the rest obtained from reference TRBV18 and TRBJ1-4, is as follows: NAGVMQNPRHLVRRRGQEARLRCSPMKGHSHVYWYRQLPEEGLKFMVYLQKENIIDESGMPKERFSAEFPKEGPSILRIQQVVRGDSAAYFCASSPRTGSEKLFFGSGTQLSVL.

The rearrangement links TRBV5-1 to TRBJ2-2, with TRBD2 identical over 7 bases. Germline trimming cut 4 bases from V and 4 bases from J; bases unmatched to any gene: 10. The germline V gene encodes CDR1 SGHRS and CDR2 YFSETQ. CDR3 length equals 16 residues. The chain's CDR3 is CASSTGLVQGTGELFF. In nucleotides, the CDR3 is TGCGCCAGCAGCACCGGACTAGTACAAGGCACCGGGGAGCTGTTTTTT. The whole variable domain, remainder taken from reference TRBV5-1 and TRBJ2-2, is KAGVTQTPRYLIKTRGQQVTLSCSPISGHRSVSWYQQTPGQGLQFLFEYFSETQRNKGNFPGRFSGRQFSNSRSEMNVSTLELGDSALYLCASSTGLVQGTGELFFGEGSRLTVL.

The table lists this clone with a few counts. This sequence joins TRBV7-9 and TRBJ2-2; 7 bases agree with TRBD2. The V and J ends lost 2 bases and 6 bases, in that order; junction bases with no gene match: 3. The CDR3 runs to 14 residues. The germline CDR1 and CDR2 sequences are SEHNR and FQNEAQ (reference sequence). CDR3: CASSLRGRAGELFF. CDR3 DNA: TGTGCCAGCAGCTTACGGGGGAGGGCCGGGGAGCTGTTTTTT. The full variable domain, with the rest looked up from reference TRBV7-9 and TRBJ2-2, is DTGVSQNPRHKITKRGQNVTFRCDPISEHNRLYWYRQTLGQGPEFLTYFQNEAQLEKSRLLSDRFSAERPKGSFSTLEIQRTEQGDSAMYLCASSLRGRAGELFFGEGSRLTVL.

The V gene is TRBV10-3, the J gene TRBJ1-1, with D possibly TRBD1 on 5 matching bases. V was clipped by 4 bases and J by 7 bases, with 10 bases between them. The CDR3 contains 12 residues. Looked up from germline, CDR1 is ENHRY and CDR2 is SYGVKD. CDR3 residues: CAISGLDSEAFF. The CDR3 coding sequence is TGTGCCATCAGTGGGCTCGACAGTGAAGCTTTCTTT.

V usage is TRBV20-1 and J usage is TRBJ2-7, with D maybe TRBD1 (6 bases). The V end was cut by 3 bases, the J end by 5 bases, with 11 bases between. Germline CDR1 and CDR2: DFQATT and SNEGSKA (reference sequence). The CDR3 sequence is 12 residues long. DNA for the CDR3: TGCAGTGCTAGTAGGTCAGGGGACGAGCAGTACGTC. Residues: CSASRSGDEQYV.

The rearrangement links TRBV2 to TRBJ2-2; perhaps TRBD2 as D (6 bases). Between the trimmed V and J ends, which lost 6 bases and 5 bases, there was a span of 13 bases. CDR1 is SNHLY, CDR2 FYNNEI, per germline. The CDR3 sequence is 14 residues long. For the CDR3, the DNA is TGTGCCAGCAGCAGGAGGGTAGGGACCGGGGAGCTGTTTTTT. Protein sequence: CASSRRVGTGELFF.

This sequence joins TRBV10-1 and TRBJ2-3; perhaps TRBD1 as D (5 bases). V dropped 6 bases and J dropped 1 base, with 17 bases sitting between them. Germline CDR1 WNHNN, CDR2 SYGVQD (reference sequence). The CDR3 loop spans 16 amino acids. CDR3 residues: CASRSFIGDGTDTQYF. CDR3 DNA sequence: TGCGCCAGCAGATCCTTTATAGGGGATGGCACAGATACGCAGTATTTT.

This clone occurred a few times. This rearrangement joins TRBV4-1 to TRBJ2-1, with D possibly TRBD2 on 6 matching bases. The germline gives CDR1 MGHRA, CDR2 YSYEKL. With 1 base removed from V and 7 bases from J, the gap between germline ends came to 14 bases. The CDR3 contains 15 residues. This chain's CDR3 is CASSQAGVAKNEQFF. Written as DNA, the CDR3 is TGCGCCAGCAGCCAAGCGGGAGTAGCGAAGAATGAGCAGTTCTTC.